This TCR beta chain was recovered during a study of T cells in Graves' hyperthyroidism and ophthalmopathy. Study-level information: The blood sample was taken at first diagnosis, before treatment began.

Study-level points and caveats: Model output signaled ophthalmopathy a median around 5.9 months ahead of onset.

Diagnosing involved the use of clinical symptoms, serum thyroxine and TRAb, thyroid ultrasound and orbital computed tomography. Looked up from germline, CDR1 is MNHNS and CDR2 is SASEGT. The CDR3 runs to 13 residues. A remark on this clonotype: What it binds is not known. The junction departs from the called germline gene at one end, perhaps through a read error.

Regions amplified from RNA transcripts were the TCR beta CDR3 regions. TCR CDR3 underwent first-round RT-PCR with the HTBI primer set. TCRdb passed the multiplex PCR reads through MiXCR, listing each CDR3 protein once. The sample has fewer than 650,000 distinct CDR3 sequences; approximately 14% are singletons. The chain links TRBV6-1 to TRBJ1-1, with unresolved D. The sequenced sample consisted of blood. The receptor was derived from a woman in her late teens or twenties with Graves' ophthalmopathy. Written as DNA, the CDR3 is TGTGCCAGCAGTGCTTGGGATCCGGGAGAAGCTTCCTTT. Protein sequence: CASSAWDPGEASF.